The sequence of this T cell receptor beta chain was determined in a study of blood T cell repertoires in COVID-19. Study overall: PBMCs, B-cell-depleted T cells, or T cells were the source of the cDNA or gDNA that made up the material.

Per the original data handling: Quantification of nucleated cells was approximated via reference gene primer amplification. Produced via immunoSEQ multiplex PCR; TCRdb's table is partial and in-frame only. V and J calls and clone size are those listed in that table; D and trimming were worked out from the DNA. This sample yields nearly 200,000 clones, of which less than 90% are seen a single time; 0.78% belongs to the top ten. The CDR3 totals 14 residues. Germline V gene lookup returns CDR1 ENHRY and CDR2 SYGVKD. The ends lost 6 bases at V and 2 bases at J; junction bases unmatched: 5. The rearrangement uses TRBV10-3 and TRBJ2-5, with TRBD1 matching 8 bases. Sequencing used peripheral blood. The sequence was collected from a woman in her 70s with acute or convalescent COVID-19. CDR3 bases: TGTGCCATCAGGCCCACAGGGGGACAAGAGACCCAGTACTTC. Translation gives CAIRPTGGQETQYF.